This T cell receptor beta chain was captured in a study of T cell clones after liver transplantation. V was clipped by 5 bases and J by 4 bases, with 21 bases between them. CDR3 length: 16 residues. Germline loops: CDR1 LNHDA, CDR2 SQIVND (reference sequence). The table came from immunoSEQ multiplex PCR; TCRdb's copy has only in-frame clones and leaves some out. The sample contains approximately 75,000 clones, 75% to 90% of which appear only once. The source of this sequence is a human patient who received a liver transplant. Some T cells may be supplied by the graft donor. J is TRBJ2-7 and V is TRBV19; D possibly uses TRBD1 or TRBD2 (5 bases each). The source material was CD4+ T cells from blood, sampled 12 months after liver transplant. CDR3 residues: CASSPPPGRGRYEQYF. CDR3 bases: TGTGCCAGTAGTCCTCCGCCGGGACGGGGAAGGTACGAGCAGTACTTC. The full variable domain, its missing parts supplied by reference TRBV19 and TRBJ2-7, is DGGITQSPKYLFRKEGQNVTLSCEQNLNHDAMYWYRQDPGQGLRLIYYSQIVNDFQKGDIAEGYSVSREKKESFPLTVTSAQKNPTAFYLCASSPPPGRGRYEQYFGPGTRLTVT.